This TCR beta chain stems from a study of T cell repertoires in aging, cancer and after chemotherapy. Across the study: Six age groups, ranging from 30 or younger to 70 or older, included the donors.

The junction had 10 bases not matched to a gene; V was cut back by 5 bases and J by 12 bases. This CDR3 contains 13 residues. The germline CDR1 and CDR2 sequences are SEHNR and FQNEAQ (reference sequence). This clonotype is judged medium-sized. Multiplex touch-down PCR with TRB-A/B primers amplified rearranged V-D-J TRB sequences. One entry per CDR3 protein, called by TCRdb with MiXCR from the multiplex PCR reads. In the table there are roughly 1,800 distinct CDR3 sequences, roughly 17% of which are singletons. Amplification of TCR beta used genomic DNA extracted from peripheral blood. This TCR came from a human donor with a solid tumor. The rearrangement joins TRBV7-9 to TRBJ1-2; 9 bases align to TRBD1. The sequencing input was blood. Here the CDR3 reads CASSPSGQGRDTF. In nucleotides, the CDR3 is TGTGCCAGCAGCCCATCGGGACAGGGTCGGGACACCTTC.